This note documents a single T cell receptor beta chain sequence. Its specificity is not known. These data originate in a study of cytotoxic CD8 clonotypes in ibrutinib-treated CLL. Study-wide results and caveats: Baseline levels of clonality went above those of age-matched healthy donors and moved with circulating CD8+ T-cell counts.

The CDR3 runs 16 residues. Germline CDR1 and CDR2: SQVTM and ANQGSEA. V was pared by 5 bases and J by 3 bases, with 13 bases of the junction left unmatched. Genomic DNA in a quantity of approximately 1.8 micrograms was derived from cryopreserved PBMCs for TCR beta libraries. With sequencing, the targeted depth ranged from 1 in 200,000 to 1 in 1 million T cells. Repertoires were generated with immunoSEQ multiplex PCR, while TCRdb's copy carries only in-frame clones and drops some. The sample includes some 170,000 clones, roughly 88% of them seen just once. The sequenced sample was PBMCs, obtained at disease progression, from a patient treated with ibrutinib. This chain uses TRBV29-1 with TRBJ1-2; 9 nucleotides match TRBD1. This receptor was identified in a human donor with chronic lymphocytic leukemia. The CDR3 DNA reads TGCAGCGTTTCGGTCCCGGGACAGGGTAATGACTATGGCTACACCTTC. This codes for CSVSVPGQGNDYGYTF. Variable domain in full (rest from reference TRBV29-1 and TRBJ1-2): SAVISQKPSRDICQRGTSLTIQCQVDSQVTMMFWYRQQPGQSLTLIATANQGSEATYESGFVIDKFPISRPNLTFSTLTVSNMSPEDSSIYLCSVSVPGQGNDYGYTFGSGTRLTVV.